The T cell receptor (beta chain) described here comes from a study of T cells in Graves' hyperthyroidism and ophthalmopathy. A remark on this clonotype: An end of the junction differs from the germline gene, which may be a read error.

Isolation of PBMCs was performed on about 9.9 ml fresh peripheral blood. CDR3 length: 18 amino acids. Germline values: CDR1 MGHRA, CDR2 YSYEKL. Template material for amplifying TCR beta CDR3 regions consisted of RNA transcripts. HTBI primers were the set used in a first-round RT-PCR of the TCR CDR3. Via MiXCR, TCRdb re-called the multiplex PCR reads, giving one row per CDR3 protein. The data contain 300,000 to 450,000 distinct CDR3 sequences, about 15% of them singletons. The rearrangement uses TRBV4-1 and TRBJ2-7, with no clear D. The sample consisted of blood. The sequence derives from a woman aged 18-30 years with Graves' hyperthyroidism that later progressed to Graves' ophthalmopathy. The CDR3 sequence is CAGSQEILRYGGSYEQYF. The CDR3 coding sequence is TGCGCCGGCAGCCAAGAGATTTTGAGGTACGGCGGCTCCTACGAGCAGTACTTC.